What follows are 26 T cell receptor beta chains derived from one specimen sequenced in a study of blood T cells in healthy people across ages. A second PCR of roughly 7 to 11 cycles used a sample-barcoded 5' primer and a J-beta primer mix. Each CDR3 protein gets one entry after TCRdb re-called the 5' RACE reads with MiXCR. This sample has about a million distinct CDR3 sequences, with roughly two fifths found just once. Specimen: blood. These receptors were taken from a young man in good health.

This chain connects TRBV6-2 or TRBV6-3 to TRBJ1-5; the D is unclear. The CDR3 has 15 amino acids. Looked up from germline, CDR1 is MNHEY and CDR2 is SVGEGT. Trimming took 5 bases from V and 1 from J, leaving 12 bases between them. The CDR3 nucleotides read TGTGCCAGCAGTAAGACGGCGGGAAGCAATCAGCCCCAGCATTTT. Translation gives CASSKTAGSNQPQHF.

As for this clonotype: The junction and the germline gene differ at one end; a read error may be behind it. The CDR3 loop is CASSSTGTNIRYF. CDR3 coding DNA: TGTGCCAGCAGTTCAACAGGGACCAACATTCGGTACTTC. The J gene is TRBJ2-4, the V gene TRBV6-5; possible D gene TRBD1, 6 bases. CDR1 MNHEY and CDR2 SVGAGI come from the germline V gene. This CDR3 contains 13 residues.

Turning to this clonotype: Its ends do not fully match the called genes, so a read error is possible. V gene TRBV20-1 combines with J gene TRBJ2-2, with D unclear. The CDR3 spans 13 residues. The germline V gene encodes CDR1 DFQATT and CDR2 SNEGSKA (reference sequence). CDR3 loop: CSPRDRDTGELFF. CDR3 coding DNA: TGCAGTCCTAGAGATCGGGACACCGGGGAGCTGTTTTTT.

The gene calls are TRBV6-1 and TRBJ2-3, with D maybe TRBD1 (6 bases). Looked up from germline, CDR1 is MNHNS and CDR2 is SASEGT. V dropped 4 bases and J dropped 6 bases, with 26 bases sitting between them. This CDR3 is 18 amino acids long. The DNA for the CDR3 is TGTGCCAGCAGTGCCCTAGGGGGTGGCAGGCTGCCGGGGGATACGCAGTATTTT. Amino acids: CASSALGGGRLPGDTQYF.

Comments on this clonotype: At one boundary the junction diverges from the germline segment, which might be a read error. This chain joins TRBV20-1 and TRBJ2-3, with D possibly being TRBD1 (5 bases). In germline, CDR1 is DFQATT, CDR2 SNEGSKA (reference sequence). The CDR3 extends over 16 amino acids. This CDR3 is CSARGPRSKSTGTQYF. The CDR3 DNA reads as TGCAGTGCTAGAGGGCCCCGGTCAAAAAGCACAGGTACGCAGTATTTT.

CDR3: CASSLGQVVSYTF. Here the CDR3 DNA reads TGTGCCAGCAGTTTGGGACAGGTCGTTAGCTACACCTTC. The chain recombines TRBV12-3 or TRBV12-4 with TRBJ1-2; 8 positions agree with TRBD1. The CDR3 runs 13 residues. V shed 3 bases, J shed 9 bases, and the junction held 6 bases outside the gene matches.

CDR3 sequence reads: CASSTTGTGYGYTF. CDR3 in DNA: TGCGCCAGCAGCACGACCGGGACAGGCTATGGCTACACCTTC. The chain has TRBV5-1 and TRBJ1-2; 8 nucleotides agree with TRBD1. V was clipped by 4 bases and J by 4 bases; unmatched bases: 6. Germline CDR1 SGHRS, CDR2 YFSETQ. The CDR3 covers 14 residues.

This clonotype turned up a few times. The V and J genes are TRBV7-8 and TRBJ1-3; unclear D gene. This CDR3 is built from 15 residues. Germline V CDR1 and CDR2: SGHVS, FQNEAQ. V gave up 1 base and J gave up 4 bases, with 11 bases separating them. The CDR3 DNA reads as TGTGCCAGCAGCTTAGGCCCGGGATCAGGAAACACCATATATTTT. Amino acids: CASSLGPGSGNTIYF.

The chain combines TRBV11-2 with TRBJ2-3; D uncertain. V was trimmed by 4 bases and J by 1 base, leaving 6 bases between them. Germline-derived CDR1 and CDR2 are SGHAT and FQNNGV. CDR3 length: 13 amino acids. The CDR3 bases are TGTGCCAGCAGCTCTTACGGCACAGATACGCAGTATTTT. This encodes CASSSYGTDTQYF.

V is TRBV20-1 and J is TRBJ1-2, with 7 nucleotides matching TRBD1. The CDR3 runs to 14 residues. The trim removed 6 bases at V and 2 bases at J, leaving 9 bases unmatched. Germline V CDR1 and CDR2: DFQATT, SNEGSKA (reference sequence). The CDR3 nucleotides are TGCAGTGCCCTATTCCCAGGGGGGAACTATGGCTACACCTTC. Protein: CSALFPGGNYGYTF.

This clonotype was counted a single time. The J gene is TRBJ2-7, the V gene TRBV5-1; maybe TRBD2 (6 bases). The DNA end lines up better with TRBJ2-5; the J call may be wrong. Germline V gives CDR1 SGHRS, CDR2 YFSETQ. This CDR3 comprises 14 residues. Here the CDR3 DNA reads TGCGCCAGCAGCCCTTCGGGGGTAACGGAGACCCAGTACTTC. Translation: CASSPSGVTETQYF.

This clonotype was counted many times. V usage is TRBV5-1 and J usage is TRBJ2-3, with 13 bases matching TRBD2. The CDR3 consists of 18 residues. The trim removed 1 base at V and 5 bases at J, leaving 10 bases unmatched. The V gene's germline CDR1 is SGHRS and CDR2 YFSETQ. For the CDR3, the DNA is TGCGCCAGCAGCTTGTTGGGGACTAGCGGGGACGTTAGAGATACGCAGTATTTT. It codes for CASSLLGTSGDVRDTQYF.

This clonotype has just a few counts. The chain employs TRBV7-2 and TRBJ1-2; 7 bases map to TRBD1. Germline CDR1 is SGHTA and CDR2 is FQGNSA. This CDR3 has 15 residues. V shed 1 base and J 7 bases; nucleotides not matched to a gene: 9. The CDR3 region is CASSLDSGQARGYTF. The CDR3 bases are TGTGCCAGCAGCTTAGATTCCGGACAGGCTCGTGGCTACACCTTC.

This clonotype was detected only a few times. The CDR3 is CASSPGIAGRDNEQFF. DNA for the CDR3: TGTGCCAGCTCACCAGGGATAGCGGGGAGGGACAATGAGCAGTTCTTC. The chain links TRBV18 to TRBJ2-1; 8 bases are a match to TRBD2. The CDR3 covers 16 residues. Germline trimming cut 2 bases from V and 5 bases from J; bases unmatched to any gene: 8. Germline V gene lookup returns CDR1 KGHSH and CDR2 LQKENI.

At least ten counts were recorded for this clonotype. V is TRBV10-3 and J is TRBJ1-4; 7 positions match TRBD1. The trim removed 6 bases at V and 4 bases at J, leaving 5 bases unmatched. Germline CDR1 ENHRY, CDR2 SYGVKD. The CDR3 covers 14 residues. The CDR3 reads CAISTGTVNEKLFF. In DNA form, the CDR3 reads TGTGCCATCAGCACCGGGACAGTTAATGAAAAACTGTTTTTT.

The chain has TRBV6-5 and TRBJ2-1; D call uncertain. The V end lost 2 bases, the J end lost 8 bases, and 4 bases lay between the germline ends. Per germline, CDR1 MNHEY and CDR2 SVGAGI. There are 11 residues in the CDR3. In DNA form, the CDR3 reads TGTGCCAGCAGTTACCACGATGAGCAGTTCTTC. The encoded protein is CASSYHDEQFF.

This clonotype was counted a few times. This chain links TRBV24-1 with TRBJ2-3; D is perhaps TRBD2 (6 bases). The CDR3 length is 13 residues. Germline CDR1 is KGHDR and CDR2 is SFDVKD. The V and J ends lost 3 bases and 5 bases respectively, with 8 bases between them. The CDR3 spells CATSDRGIDTQYF. The CDR3 DNA is TGTGCCACCAGTGATCGGGGGATAGATACGCAGTATTTT.

This clonotype was observed a handful of times. The genes are TRBV12-3 or TRBV12-4 and TRBJ1-1; TRBD1 matches at 7 bases. The CDR3 runs 13 residues. The junction had 2 bases not matched to a gene; V was cut back by 3 bases and J by 4 bases. CDR3 DNA sequence: TGTGCCAGCAGTTTGACAGGGACCACTGAAGCTTTCTTT. Protein product: CASSLTGTTEAFF.

V usage is TRBV10-3 and J usage is TRBJ2-2; D might be TRBD2 (5 bases). From germline, CDR1 is ENHRY and CDR2 SYGVKD. This CDR3 is built from 16 residues. V was cut by 8 bases and J by 4 bases, with 20 bases left in between. The CDR3 region is CAIRPLSSAGTGELFF. CDR3 DNA sequence: TGTGCCATCCGACCCCTCTCCTCGGCGGGCACCGGGGAGCTGTTTTTT.

The V gene is TRBV2, the J gene TRBJ2-3; no definite D call. The germline gives CDR1 SNHLY, CDR2 FYNNEI. Trimming pared 0 bases from V and 10 bases from J, leaving 11 bases between. This CDR3 is 13 amino acids long. As DNA, the CDR3 is TGTGCCAGCAGTGAAGCCCGGGCATTGCCGCAGTATTTT. Translation: CASSEARALPQYF.

For this clonotype: Germline is not matched at one junction end, which may reflect a read error. The genes are TRBV12-5 and TRBJ2-1; no reliable D call. The CDR3 extends over 11 amino acids. The V gene's germline CDR1 is LGHNT and CDR2 FRNRAP. The CDR3 reads CARGSSLEQFF. The DNA of the CDR3 is TGTGCTAGGGGTTCCAGTCTTGAGCAGTTCTTC.

As for this clonotype: This may come from a read error, since a much larger clone is one base off. This chain connects TRBV29-1 to TRBJ2-5; TRBD2 matches 7 bases. There are 13 residues in the CDR3. Looked up from germline, CDR1 is SQVTM and CDR2 is ANQGSEA. The CDR3 region has the DNA TGCGGCGTTTTCCGGGAGGAAGGGGAGACCCAGTACTTC. Its translation is CGVFREEGETQYF. The entire variable domain, with the rest obtained from reference TRBV29-1 and TRBJ2-5, is as follows: SAVISQKPSRDICQRGTSLTIQCQVDSQVTMMFWYRQQPGQSLTLIATANQGSEATYESGFVIDKFPISRPNLTFSTLTVSNMSPEDSSIYLCGVFREEGETQYFGPGTRLLVL.

This clonotype came up a few times. The V gene is TRBV7-2, the J gene TRBJ2-7; tentatively, D is TRBD1 (6 bases). Germline V gives CDR1 SGHTA, CDR2 FQGNSA. This CDR3 has 16 amino acids. With 1 base removed from V and 2 bases from J, the gap between germline ends came to 15 bases. CDR3 residues: CASSLDSTGTPYEQYF. The CDR3 nucleotides are TGTGCCAGCAGCTTAGACAGCACAGGGACCCCCTACGAGCAGTACTTC.

There are many counts of this clonotype. The chain couples TRBV29-1 to TRBJ1-2, with 10 bases aligning to TRBD1. The CDR3 loop spans 14 amino acids. Germline CDR1 and CDR2: SQVTM and ANQGSEA. J was trimmed by 6 bases and V by 5 bases; bases with no gene match: 9. The CDR3 protein is CSVRDRGYVNGYTF. The CDR3 coding sequence is TGCAGCGTTCGGGACAGGGGATATGTTAATGGCTACACCTTC.

This clonotype was found a few times. The J gene is TRBJ2-1, the V gene TRBV5-1; D might be TRBD2 (5 bases). This CDR3 spans 15 amino acids. The V and J ends lost 0 bases and 5 bases respectively, with 12 bases between them. Germline loops: CDR1 SGHRS, CDR2 YFSETQ. CDR3 sequence reads: CASSLADYRDNEQFF. In DNA form, the CDR3 reads TGCGCCAGCAGCTTGGCCGACTACCGAGACAATGAGCAGTTCTTC.

The chain links TRBV28 to TRBJ1-2; unclear D gene. V was pared by 6 bases and J by 7 bases, with 15 bases between. CDR1 MDHEN and CDR2 SYDVKM come from the germline V gene. The CDR3 runs 13 residues. This CDR3 reads CASSLGRTSGYTF. The CDR3 DNA follows: TGTGCCAGCAGCCTAGGGCGGACTAGTGGCTACACCTTC.